The present entry profiles one TCR beta chain with its context. The antigen this receptor binds is unknown. Base qualities are not recorded, but no much larger clone differs from it by a single base. Additional DNA sequences in this sample encode the identical CDR3. At the junction V is shortened by 1 base and J by 3 bases, with 0 bases in between. CDR1 and CDR2, per the germline V gene, are KGHSH and LQKENI. The CDR3, cysteine through phenylalanine, is 11 amino acids long. Only the CDR3 DNA stays, 33 bases, in frame from base 1. The immunoSEQ Assay was used to sequence TCRbeta CDR3 regions. After extraction, genomic DNA underwent amplification by bias-controlled multiplex PCR, followed by high-throughput sequencing. As for how the authors treated the data: Collapsing and filtering of sequences were performed to quantify the absolute abundance of each unique TCRbeta CDR3 region. T cell fraction was estimated by normalizing TCRbeta template counts to usable DNA, with usable DNA measured through amplification of reference genes found in all nucleated cells. Repertoire TCRs were annotated as SARS-CoV-2-specific when V gene, CDR3 amino acid sequence and J gene were exactly matched to a known reactive TCR set. MIRA supplied the reference SARS-CoV-2 TCR set, which was filtered for enrichment in COVID-19-positive ImmuneCODE repertoires so that public or cross-reactive TCRs were removed. Using the MIRA antigens, annotated TCRs were further analysed by specific ORF or by position within an ORF. Breadth was defined as annotated unique rearrangements over total unique productive rearrangements; depth was the summed frequency of those rearrangements. Two-sided Wilcoxon rank-sum tests were applied when comparing TCR breadth between groups. TCRdb provides this immuneACCESS table in a form limited to in-frame rearrangements. Some clones are lacking; in checked studies, under half of them reflect an unresolved V gene, and why the rest are absent is not known. The V and J calls and clone size are taken from that table; D and trimming were inferred from the DNA. Counted in this sample were about 420,000 clones; more than 75% of them appeared once. Together, the top ten hold 3.6% of the sample.

The intended sense of this specimen's treatment or condition label: around 19 received Ad26.COV2.S at low or high dose, single or two shots; about 5 received placebo; per-sample allocation not given. Repertoires of vaccine and placebo recipients were sequenced from samples taken on day 63 after the first injection. Cohort 1b enrolled around 24 adults aged 18-55 years at a single site in Boston, USA, between 29 July and 7 August 2020. Ad26.COV2.S was a replication-incompetent adenovirus type 26 vector expressing a prefusion-stabilized SARS-CoV-2 spike protein from the original Wuhan strain. The entry originates in a study of Ad26.COV2.S vaccination and SARS-CoV-2 variants (dated by TCRdb to about 2021). For the study in its entirety: Vaccine-arm donors were drawn from COV1001, a multicentre, randomized, double-blind, placebo-controlled phase I-IIa trial of Ad26.COV2.S in healthy adults. Ad26.COV2.S was administered intramuscularly at a dose of 5x10^10 or 1x10^11 viral particles, either as one shot or as two shots given 56 days apart. The TCR-sequenced set comprised around 30 samples: some 20 Ad26.COV2.S vaccine recipients, 5 placebo recipients and 8 SARS-CoV-2 convalescent individuals. Investigators remained blinded to trial group allocation during experiments and outcome assessment. Trial participants were randomized into five groups of five, in which low-dose or high-dose Ad26.COV2.S was given once or twice, or placebo was given on both occasions. TCRbeta repertoire sequencing was used to assess the specificity and breadth of SARS-CoV-2-reactive T cell receptors after Ad26.COV2.S vaccination. Beyond this particular receptor, the publication reports: The authors noted that total T cell responses may have been underestimated by the TCR breadth and depth analyses. Comparable non-spike TCR breadth was observed between vaccine and placebo recipients, consistent with only spike being contained in the vaccine. After vaccination, substantial breadth of spike-specific CD8+ and CD4+ T cell responses was reported. Higher spike-specific TCR breadth was observed in Ad26.COV2.S recipients than in placebo recipients (P = 0.0014). The study lacked the statistical power to compare responses across vaccine doses or regimens.

Recombination linked TRBV18 to TRBJ2-5; a confident D gene designation cannot be given. The source was peripheral blood, collected in a trial of Ad26.COV2.S vaccine versus placebo. The clonotype comes from a person aged 18-60 years who received the Ad26.COV2.S COVID-19 vaccine or a placebo. CDR3 region: CASSPQETQYF. The nucleotide sequence reads as follows: TGTGCCAGCTCACCACAAGAGACCCAGTACTTC.